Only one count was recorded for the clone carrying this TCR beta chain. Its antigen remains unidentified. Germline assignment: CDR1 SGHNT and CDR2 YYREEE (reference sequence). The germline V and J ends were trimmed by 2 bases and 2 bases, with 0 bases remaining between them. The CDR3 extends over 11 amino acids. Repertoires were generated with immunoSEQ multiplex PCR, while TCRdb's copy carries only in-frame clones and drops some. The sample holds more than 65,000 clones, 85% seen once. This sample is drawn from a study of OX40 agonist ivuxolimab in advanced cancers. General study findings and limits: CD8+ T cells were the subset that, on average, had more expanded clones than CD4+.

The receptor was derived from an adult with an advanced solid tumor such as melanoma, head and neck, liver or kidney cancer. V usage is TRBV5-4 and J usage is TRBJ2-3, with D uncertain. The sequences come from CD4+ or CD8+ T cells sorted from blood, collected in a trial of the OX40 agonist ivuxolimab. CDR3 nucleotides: TGTGCCAGCAGCTTCACAGATACGCAGTATTTT. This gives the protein CASSFTDTQYF.